Here is one TCR beta chain with its context. Its antigen remains unidentified. The germline CDR1 and CDR2 sequences are ENHRY and SYGVKD. The CDR3 is 13 amino acids. V shed 4 bases, J shed 2 bases, and the junction held 1 base outside the gene matches. The source of the sample is a study of PD-L1 blockade in urothelial cancer. Each PCR reaction had synthetic TCR analog templates spiked into it. Profiling relied on immunoSEQ multiplex PCR, and the TCRdb table lists in-frame clones only, not all of them. The table lists about 95,000 clones, about nine tenths of them singletons. Sample time point: pretreatment peripheral blood. Study conclusions and caveats: Patients with below-median pretreatment blood clonality survived longer. Durable-benefit patients had greater expansion of tumor-associated blood clones at 3 weeks.

The chain carries TRBV10-3 and TRBJ1-2, with TRBD1 matching 7 bases. This receptor was identified in a man aged 60 to 69 with urothelial cancer. Sequenced here: PBMCs, sampled around atezolizumab (anti-PD-L1) treatment. CDR3 nucleotides: TGTGCCATCAGTGGGGACAGCAACTATGGCTACACCTTC. Protein product: CAISGDSNYGYTF.